This TCR beta chain was sequenced for a study of blood T cell repertoires in COVID-19. Study context: Material from acute and convalescent COVID-19 was sourced from the United States, Italy and Spain.

Trimming cost V 2 bases and J 5 bases, with 9 bases left between them. This CDR3 comprises 13 residues. The data were produced by immunoSEQ multiplex PCR, yet TCRdb's version contains in-frame clones alone and is incomplete. The table records roughly 190,000 clones, around 86% of them present only once. The sequence came from a woman over 75 in a cohort sampled during active or convalescent COVID-19. This chain links TRBV23-1 with TRBJ2-5, with D possibly matching TRBD1 (6 bases). Being an ORF, TRBV23-1 has a function that is uncertain. Sequencing was performed on peripheral blood. CDR3 sequence: CASSQPQGETQYF. CDR3 nucleotide sequence: TGCGCCAGCAGTCAACCCCAGGGGGAGACCCAGTACTTC.